This entry is about one T cell receptor (beta chain). The antigen remains undetermined. Gene names refer to mouse genes. With the read ending 4 residues before the CDR3 end, the germline J gene is used to fill in that end. RNA was extracted and reverse transcribed into cDNA as the sequencing template. Generated by immunoSEQ multiplex PCR, the TCRdb table keeps only in-frame clones and is missing some. This sample shows more than 90,000 clones and no singletons; about 19% rests with the ten largest. Germline V gene sequence: CDR1 NNHDY, CDR2 SYVADS. V lost 3 bases to trimming and J lost 1 base, with 7 bases between them. This CDR3 region has 13 residues. These data are taken from a study of CD8+ T cells in alopecia areata. Study-wide context: Female C3H/HeJ mice aged roughly 7-10 weeks were given skin from C3H/HeJ graft donors, roughly 6-13 months old, that had spontaneous alopecia. Study-level findings and limits: Higher clonality was seen in lesional scalp than in normal scalp, especially in alopecia totalis/universalis. Sequenced scalp T cells also include alphabeta T cells resident in normal skin.

Sample: lesional skin. This clonotype was sampled from a C3H/HeJ mouse with alopecia areata. The MHC haplotype recorded for the strain is H2-k. This sequence joins TRBV13-3 and TRBJ1-2; D remains ambiguous. CDR3 amino acids: CASSALKNSDYTF. CDR3 DNA, as far as it was read: TGTGCCAGCAGTGCCCTAAAAAACTCC.